This T cell receptor beta chain came from a study of T cells after yellow fever vaccination. TCRdb reprocessed the 5' RACE reads with MiXCR, giving one entry per CDR3 protein. The sample yields about 120,000 distinct CDR3 sequences, 15% seen once. The TCR originated in a man aged 18 to 29 who received the YFV17D yellow fever vaccine. This specimen was CD8+ T cells sorted from PBMCs, taken 5 days after the yellow fever booster vaccination.

Here the CDR3 DNA reads TGTGCCAGCAGCCAGGGTAGCGGGGAAGAGACCCAGTACTTC. Protein: CASSQGSGEETQYF. The chain recombines TRBV3-1 with TRBJ2-5, with 8 positions matching TRBD2. Germline-derived CDR1 and CDR2 are LGHDT and YNNKEL (reference sequence). Losses at the gene ends were 3 bases for V and 3 bases for J; bases not matched to a gene: 3. The CDR3 is 14 residues long.